The present TCR beta chain was sequenced within a study of blood T cell repertoires in COVID-19. Study-level information: Sites in the United States, Italy and Spain provided acute and convalescent COVID-19 samples. The cDNA or gDNA used as material had been derived from T cells, B-cell-depleted T cells, or PBMCs.

Recruited during active infection, patients (from Seattle) were subsequently followed longitudinally. Sequencing was performed with immunoSEQ multiplex PCR; in TCRdb, only in-frame clones are kept and a portion is missing. In the table there are 300,000 to 400,000 clones, under 90% of which are singletons. Sequenced material: peripheral blood. The source is a woman aged 25 to 39 with COVID-19, enrolled during active disease.

CDR3 protein: CASSLEGTGVEKLFF. CDR3 DNA: TGCGCCAGCAGCTTGGAAGGGACAGGAGTTGAAAAACTGTTTTTT. V usage is TRBV5-1 and J usage is TRBJ1-4; 8 bases map to TRBD1. Germline CDR1 SGHRS, CDR2 YFSETQ. This CDR3 spans 15 amino acids. V lost 0 bases and J lost 7; bases outside the gene matches: 5.